The 13 T cell receptor beta chains in this list originate from one sample, sequenced in a study of identical twins (dated by TCRdb to about 2016). Library construction relied on 5' RACE. Instrument used: Illumina HiSeq 2000. In TCRdb, the public reads were trimmed at Q25 with fastp and aligned with MiXCR, with productive beta chains retained. Each CDR3 protein gets just one entry, which takes the most common genes and DNA from the rows behind it. The sample data list around 550,000 distinct CDR3 sequences, and 13% to 15% of these were observed just once. The ten most abundant clones make up 0.44% of the sample. The sample was also linked to a second study, of yellow fever vaccine responses in identical twins.

Specimen: CD4+ T cells sorted from blood. The receptors shown here come from a woman younger than 30 in good health.

This clonotype has only a few counts. The chain is built from TRBV7-2 and TRBJ2-7; no reliable D call. This CDR3 is built from 14 residues. The germline gives CDR1 SGHTA, CDR2 FQGNSA. The V end was cut by 3 bases, the J end by 3 bases, with 12 bases between. The CDR3 DNA reads as TGTGCCAGCAGCTTCGCGTTGGCAGACTACGAGCAGTACTTC. Translated: CASSFALADYEQYF.

This clonotype was observed a few times. The chain employs TRBV21-1 and TRBJ1-5; the table's D call, TRBD1, has no DNA check behind it. TRBV21-1 is listed as a pseudogene. This CDR3 is built from 14 residues. For the CDR3, the DNA is TGTGCCAGCAGTTCCGACAGGGGTGATCAGCCCCAGCATTTT. Its translation is CASSSDRGDQPQHF.

This rearrangement joins TRBV12-3 or TRBV12-4 to TRBJ2-4; the D gene is possibly TRBD1 (6 bases). V gave up 6 bases and J gave up 6 bases, with 18 bases separating them. CDR3 size: 15 residues. The CDR3 bases are TGTGCCAGCAGCCTACCTGGGCAGGGGAGAAACATTCAGTACTTC. Translation gives CASSLPGQGRNIQYF.

This clonotype was found once. The chain combines TRBV7-9 with TRBJ2-7; 8 bases fit TRBD2. The germline V gene has CDR1 SEHNR and CDR2 FQNEAQ (reference sequence). The CDR3 runs 15 residues. V lost 5 bases to trimming and J lost 4 bases; unmatched junction nucleotides: 10. The CDR3 spells CASSQTVAGGYEQYF. The CDR3 DNA follows: TGTGCCAGCAGCCAAACGGTCGCGGGAGGATACGAGCAGTACTTC.

V gene TRBV5-1 combines with J gene TRBJ1-4; TRBD1 is a possible D gene (6 bases). The CDR3 is 14 residues long. V gave up 0 bases and J gave up 8 bases, with 11 bases separating them. The V gene's germline CDR1 is SGHRS and CDR2 YFSETQ. The CDR3 DNA follows: TGCGCCAGCAGCTTGGTCGGGGGCAAGGAAAAACTGTTTTTT. Its translation: CASSLVGGKEKLFF. The full variable domain, rest sourced from reference TRBV5-1 and TRBJ1-4, is KAGVTQTPRYLIKTRGQQVTLSCSPISGHRSVSWYQQTPGQGLQFLFEYFSETQRNKGNFPGRFSGRQFSNSRSEMNVSTLELGDSALYLCASSLVGGKEKLFFGSGTQLSVL.

The chain uses TRBV27 and TRBJ1-5, with D tentatively TRBD1 (5 bases). The ends were cut back, 9 bases at V and 6 bases at J, with 18 bases in the middle. CDR3 size: 14 residues. The germline V gene encodes CDR1 MNHEY and CDR2 SMNVEV (reference sequence). The CDR3 region is CARENRDSGQPQHF. The DNA for the CDR3 is TGTGCCAGGGAAAACCGGGACTCGGGTCAGCCCCAGCATTTT.

This clonotype has a handful of counts. The chain recombines TRBV6-2 or TRBV6-3 with TRBJ1-2; TRBD1 is a possible D gene (6 bases). With 5 bases removed from V and 4 bases from J, the gap between germline ends came to 17 bases. In germline, CDR1 is MNHEY, CDR2 SVGEGT. The CDR3 loop spans 15 amino acids. CDR3 sequence reads: CASSDRDTIRYGYTF. The CDR3 nucleotides are TGTGCCAGCAGTGACCGGGACACCATACGCTATGGCTACACCTTC.

V is TRBV20-1 and J is TRBJ2-1, with D possibly being TRBD1 or TRBD2 (5 bases each). CDR3 length: 11 amino acids. Germline values: CDR1 DFQATT, CDR2 SNEGSKA (reference sequence). CDR3 loop: CAGTQGDEQFF. CDR3 coding DNA: TGCGCCGGGACCCAGGGCGATGAGCAGTTCTTC.

This clonotype was seen a few times. J is TRBJ2-1 and V is TRBV2; D is perhaps TRBD1 (5 bases). CDR3 size: 13 residues. Germline loops: CDR1 SNHLY, CDR2 FYNNEI. Trimming pared 5 bases from V and 4 bases from J, leaving 9 bases between. The CDR3 sequence: CASSPWTYNEQFF. CDR3 bases: TGTGCCAGCAGTCCCTGGACATACAATGAGCAGTTCTTC.

This chain uses TRBV7-9 with TRBJ2-2, with D perhaps being TRBD1 or TRBD2 (5 bases each). CDR3 length equals 17 residues. Germline lookup yields CDR1 SEHNR and CDR2 FQNEAQ (reference sequence). V was cut by 6 bases and J by 4 bases, with 21 bases left in between. In DNA form, the CDR3 reads TGTGCCAGCAGTACCCAACGTGGGACCCCTTCCACCGGGGAGCTGTTTTTT. Its protein is CASSTQRGTPSTGELFF.

The V call is TRBV3-1, the J call TRBJ2-1, with 8 bases identical to TRBD2. This CDR3 has 15 amino acids. Germline assignment: CDR1 LGHDT and CDR2 YNNKEL (reference sequence). Trimming took 4 bases from V and 10 from J; bases not matched to a gene: 12. The CDR3: CASSPPLAGGTEQFF. In nucleotides, the CDR3 is TGTGCCAGCAGCCCCCCACTGGCGGGGGGCACCGAGCAGTTCTTC.

This clonotype was recorded a few times. The chain uses TRBV7-9 and TRBJ1-1, with D uncertain. The V end lost 5 bases, the J end lost 1 base, and 11 bases lay between the germline ends. The CDR3 runs to 14 residues. Germline-derived CDR1 and CDR2 are SEHNR and FQNEAQ (reference sequence). Written as DNA, the CDR3 is TGTGCCAGCAGCCTTTCGCCCCCGAACACTGAAGCTTTCTTT. Its protein is CASSLSPPNTEAFF.

The chain joins TRBV7-6 to TRBJ2-7; tentative D call: TRBD2 (6 bases). The ends were cut back, 1 base at V and 0 bases at J, with 10 bases in the middle. Germline assignment: CDR1 SGHVS and CDR2 FNYEAQ. The CDR3 consists of 15 residues. The CDR3 sequence is CASSLGGSGSYEQYF. The DNA for the CDR3 is TGTGCCAGCAGCTTAGGTGGTAGCGGCTCCTACGAGCAGTACTTC.